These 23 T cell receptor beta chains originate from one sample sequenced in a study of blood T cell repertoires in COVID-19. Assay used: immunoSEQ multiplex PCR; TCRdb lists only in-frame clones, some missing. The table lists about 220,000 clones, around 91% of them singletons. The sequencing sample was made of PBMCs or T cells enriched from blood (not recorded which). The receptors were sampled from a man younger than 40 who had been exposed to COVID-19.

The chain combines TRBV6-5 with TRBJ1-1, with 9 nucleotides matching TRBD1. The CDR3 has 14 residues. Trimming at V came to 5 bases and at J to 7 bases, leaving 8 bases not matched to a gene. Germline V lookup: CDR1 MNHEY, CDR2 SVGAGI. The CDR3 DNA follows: TGTGCCAGCAGTACCACAGGGGGCTACGGTGAAGCTTTCTTT. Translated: CASSTTGGYGEAFF.

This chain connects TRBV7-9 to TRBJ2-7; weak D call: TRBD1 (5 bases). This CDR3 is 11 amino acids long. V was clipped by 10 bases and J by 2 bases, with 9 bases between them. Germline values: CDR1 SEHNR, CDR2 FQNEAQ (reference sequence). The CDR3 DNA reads TGTGCCACACAGGAGACCTACGAGCAGTACTTC. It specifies CATQETYEQYF.

The chain's CDR3 is CATSSGQGNANYGYTF. The CDR3 DNA reads TGTGCCACCAGCAGCGGACAGGGGAATGCTAACTATGGCTACACCTTC. The V call is TRBV15, the J call TRBJ1-2; 9 nucleotides agree with TRBD1. In germline, CDR1 is LNHNV, CDR2 YYDKDF (reference sequence). The CDR3 totals 16 residues. J was trimmed by 0 bases and V by 3 bases; bases with no gene match: 5.

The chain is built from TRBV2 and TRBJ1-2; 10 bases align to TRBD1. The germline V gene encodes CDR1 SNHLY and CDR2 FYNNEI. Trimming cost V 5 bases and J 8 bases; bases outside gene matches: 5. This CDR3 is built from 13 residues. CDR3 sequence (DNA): TGTGCCAGCAGTACCGACAGGGGGCAGGGCTACACCTTC. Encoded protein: CASSTDRGQGYTF.

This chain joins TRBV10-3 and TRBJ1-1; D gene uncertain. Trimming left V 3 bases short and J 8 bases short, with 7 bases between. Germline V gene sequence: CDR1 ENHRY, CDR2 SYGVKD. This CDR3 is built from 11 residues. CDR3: CAISERQEAFF. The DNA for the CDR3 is TGTGCCATCAGTGAAAGACAAGAAGCTTTCTTT.

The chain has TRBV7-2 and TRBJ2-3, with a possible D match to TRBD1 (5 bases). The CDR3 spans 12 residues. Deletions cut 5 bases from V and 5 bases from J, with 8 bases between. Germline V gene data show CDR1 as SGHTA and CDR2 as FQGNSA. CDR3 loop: CASSHTGDTQYF. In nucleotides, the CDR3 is TGTGCCAGCAGCCACACAGGAGATACGCAGTATTTT. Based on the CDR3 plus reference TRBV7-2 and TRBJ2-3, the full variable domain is GAGVSQSPSNKVTEKGKDVELRCDPISGHTALYWYRQSLGQGLEFLIYFQGNSAPDKSGLPSDRFSAERTGGSVSTLTIQRTQQEDSAVYLCASSHTGDTQYFGPGTRLTVL.

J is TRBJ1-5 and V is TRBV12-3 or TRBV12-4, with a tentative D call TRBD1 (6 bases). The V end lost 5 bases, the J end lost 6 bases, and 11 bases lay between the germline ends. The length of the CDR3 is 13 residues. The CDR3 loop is CASSAGQRQPQHF. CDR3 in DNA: TGTGCCAGCAGTGCCGGACAGCGTCAGCCCCAGCATTTT.

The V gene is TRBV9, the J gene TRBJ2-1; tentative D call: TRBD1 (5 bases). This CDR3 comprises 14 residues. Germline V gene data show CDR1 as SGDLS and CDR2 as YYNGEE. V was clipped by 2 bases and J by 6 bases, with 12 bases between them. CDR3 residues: CASSVATRGNEQFF. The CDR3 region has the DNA TGTGCCAGCAGCGTGGCCACAAGGGGCAATGAGCAGTTCTTC. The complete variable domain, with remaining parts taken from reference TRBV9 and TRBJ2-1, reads DSGVTQTPKHLITATGQRVTLRCSPRSGDLSVYWYQQSLDQGLQFLIQYYNGEERAKGNILERFSAQQFPDLHSELNLSSLELGDSALYFCASSVATRGNEQFFGPGTRLTVL.

The CDR3: CASSFTSGGPEGEQYF. CDR3 bases: TGTGCCAGCAGCTTTACTAGCGGGGGGCCCGAGGGGGAGCAGTACTTC. This sequence joins TRBV5-8 and TRBJ2-7, with 12 bases identical to TRBD2. The V segment lost 2 bases and the J segment 7 bases; nucleotides outside the gene matches: 10. Germline V gene data show CDR1 as SGHTS and CDR2 as YDEGEE. This CDR3 comprises 16 residues.

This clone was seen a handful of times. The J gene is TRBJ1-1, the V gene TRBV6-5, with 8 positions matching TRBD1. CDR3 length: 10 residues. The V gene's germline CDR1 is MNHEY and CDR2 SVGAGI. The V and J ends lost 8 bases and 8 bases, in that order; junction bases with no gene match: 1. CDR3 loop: CASGTGEAFF. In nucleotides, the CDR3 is TGTGCCAGCGGGACAGGAGAAGCTTTCTTT.

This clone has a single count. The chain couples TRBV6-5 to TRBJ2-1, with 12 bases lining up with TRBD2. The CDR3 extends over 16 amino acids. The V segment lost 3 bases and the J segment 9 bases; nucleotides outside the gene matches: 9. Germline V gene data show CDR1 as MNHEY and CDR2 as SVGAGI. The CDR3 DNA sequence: TGTGCCAGCAGTTATCTTGCTAGCGGGGGGGCGGGTGAGCAGTTCTTC. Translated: CASSYLASGGAGEQFF.

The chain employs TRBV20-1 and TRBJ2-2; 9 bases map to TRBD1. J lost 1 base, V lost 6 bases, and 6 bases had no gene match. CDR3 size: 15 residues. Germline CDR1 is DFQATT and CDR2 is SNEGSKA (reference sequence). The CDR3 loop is CSASRGQGNTGELFF. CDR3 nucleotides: TGCAGTGCGAGTAGGGGACAGGGGAACACCGGGGAGCTGTTTTTT.

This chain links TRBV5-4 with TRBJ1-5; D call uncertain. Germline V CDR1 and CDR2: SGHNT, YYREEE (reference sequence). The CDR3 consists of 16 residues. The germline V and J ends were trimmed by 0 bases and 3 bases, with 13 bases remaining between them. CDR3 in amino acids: CASSLGGGLDNQPQHF. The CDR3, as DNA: TGTGCCAGCAGCTTGGGGGGAGGGCTAGACAATCAGCCCCAGCATTTT.

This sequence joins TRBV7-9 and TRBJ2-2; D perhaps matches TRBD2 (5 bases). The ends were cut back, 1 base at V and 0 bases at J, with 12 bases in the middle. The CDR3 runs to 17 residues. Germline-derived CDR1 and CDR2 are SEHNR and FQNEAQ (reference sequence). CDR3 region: CASSLDALGSNTGELFF. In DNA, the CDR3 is TGTGCCAGCAGCTTAGATGCACTAGGGTCGAACACCGGGGAGCTGTTTTTT. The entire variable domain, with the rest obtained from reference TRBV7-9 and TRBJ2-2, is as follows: DTGVSQNPRHKITKRGQNVTFRCDPISEHNRLYWYRQTLGQGPEFLTYFQNEAQLEKSRLLSDRFSAERPKGSFSTLEIQRTEQGDSAMYLCASSLDALGSNTGELFFGEGSRLTVL.

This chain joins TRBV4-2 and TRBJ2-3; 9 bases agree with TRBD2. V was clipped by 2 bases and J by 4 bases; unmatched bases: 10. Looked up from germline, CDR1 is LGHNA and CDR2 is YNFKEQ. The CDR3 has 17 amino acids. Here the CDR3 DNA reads TGTGCCAGCAGCCAATTAACCGCGGGGGGGCGTCCAGATACGCAGTATTTT. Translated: CASSQLTAGGRPDTQYF.

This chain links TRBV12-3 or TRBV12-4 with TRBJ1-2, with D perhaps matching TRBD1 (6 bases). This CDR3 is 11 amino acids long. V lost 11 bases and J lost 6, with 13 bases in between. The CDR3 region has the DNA TGTGCCGCGATACAGGGAAATGGCTACACCTTC. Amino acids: CAAIQGNGYTF.

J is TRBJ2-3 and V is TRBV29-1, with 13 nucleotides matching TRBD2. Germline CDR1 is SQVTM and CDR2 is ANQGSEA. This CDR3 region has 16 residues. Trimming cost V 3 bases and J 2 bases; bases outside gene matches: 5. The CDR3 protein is CSVDGGLAGHTDTQYF. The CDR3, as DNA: TGCAGCGTTGACGGGGGACTAGCGGGGCACACAGATACGCAGTATTTT.

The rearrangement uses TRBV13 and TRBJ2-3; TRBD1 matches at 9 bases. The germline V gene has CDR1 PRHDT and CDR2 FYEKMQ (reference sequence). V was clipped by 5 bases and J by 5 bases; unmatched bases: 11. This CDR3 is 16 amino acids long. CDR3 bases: TGTGCCAGCAGCGGGGGTGGGGACAGGGATGTAGATACGCAGTATTTT. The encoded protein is CASSGGGDRDVDTQYF.

CDR3 loop: CASSQGEGNTIYF. The CDR3 DNA follows: TGTGCCAGCAGCCAAGGGGAGGGGAACACCATATATTTT. The V call is TRBV4-2, the J call TRBJ1-3, with D tentatively TRBD1 (5 bases). The V gene lost 1 base and the J gene lost 7 bases, with 8 bases spanning the gap. This CDR3 has 13 residues. Germline V lookup: CDR1 LGHNA, CDR2 YNFKEQ.

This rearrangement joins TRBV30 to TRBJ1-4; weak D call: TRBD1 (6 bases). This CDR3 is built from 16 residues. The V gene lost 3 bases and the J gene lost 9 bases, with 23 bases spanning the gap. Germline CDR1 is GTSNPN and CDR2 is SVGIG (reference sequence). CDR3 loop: CAWSRARGGAGQKLFF. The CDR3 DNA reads TGTGCCTGGAGCCGGGCCCGGGGGGGGGCCGGCCAAAAACTGTTTTTT.

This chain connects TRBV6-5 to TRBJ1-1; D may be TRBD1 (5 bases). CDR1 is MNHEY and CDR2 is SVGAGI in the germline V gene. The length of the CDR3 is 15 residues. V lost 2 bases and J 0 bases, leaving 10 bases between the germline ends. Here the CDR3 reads CASSYGTHMNTEAFF. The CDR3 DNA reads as TGTGCCAGCAGTTACGGGACTCACATGAACACTGAAGCTTTCTTT.

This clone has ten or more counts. In DNA, the CDR3 is TGTGCCAGCAGTGAAGTTGCGGGGGGGCCAGATACGCAGTATTTT. Amino acids: CASSEVAGGPDTQYF. The chain carries TRBV6-1 and TRBJ2-3; 9 bases are a match to TRBD2. The trim removed 1 base at V and 4 bases at J, leaving 3 bases unmatched. The CDR3 loop spans 15 amino acids. The germline V gene has CDR1 MNHNS and CDR2 SASEGT.

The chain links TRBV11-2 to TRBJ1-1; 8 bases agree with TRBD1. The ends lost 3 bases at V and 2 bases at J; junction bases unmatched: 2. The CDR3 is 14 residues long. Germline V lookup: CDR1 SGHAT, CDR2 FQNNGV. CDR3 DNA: TGTGCCAGCAGCTTTACAGGGGGAAACACTGAAGCTTTCTTT. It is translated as CASSFTGGNTEAFF.